This TCR beta chain was obtained from a study of PD-L1 blockade in urothelial cancer. Libraries were prepared by immunoSEQ multiplex PCR; TCRdb keeps only in-frame clonotypes and omits some of them. The sample carries under 55,000 clones, 84% recorded once. This clone was recorded once. CDR1 is MDHEN and CDR2 is SYDVKM in the germline V gene. Trimming shortened V by 5 bases and J by 1 base, and 6 bases separated the two germline ends. This CDR3 comprises 12 residues. The receptor was derived from a man aged 35 to 55 with urothelial cancer. V gene TRBV28 combines with J gene TRBJ2-7; D gene unclear. Source: PBMCs, taken around atezolizumab (anti-PD-L1) treatment. The CDR3 nucleotides read TGTGCCAGCAGTACAGTATCCTACGAGCAGTACTTC. Encoded protein: CASSTVSYEQYF.